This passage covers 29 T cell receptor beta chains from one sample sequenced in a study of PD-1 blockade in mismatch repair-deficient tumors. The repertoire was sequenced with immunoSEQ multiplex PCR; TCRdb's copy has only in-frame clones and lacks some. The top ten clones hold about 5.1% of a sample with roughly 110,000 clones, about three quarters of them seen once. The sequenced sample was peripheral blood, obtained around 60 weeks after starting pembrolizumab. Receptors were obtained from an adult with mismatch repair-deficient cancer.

In nucleotides, the CDR3 is TGTGCCAGCAGTCCACCGGGTCTAGACAATGAGCAGTTCTTC. Its protein product is CASSPPGLDNEQFF. The V gene is TRBV6-1, the J gene TRBJ2-1; D not certain. CDR1 and CDR2 from the germline V gene are MNHNS and SASEGT. The CDR3 is made up of 14 amino acids. V lost 5 bases, J lost 5 bases, and 13 bases lay in between.

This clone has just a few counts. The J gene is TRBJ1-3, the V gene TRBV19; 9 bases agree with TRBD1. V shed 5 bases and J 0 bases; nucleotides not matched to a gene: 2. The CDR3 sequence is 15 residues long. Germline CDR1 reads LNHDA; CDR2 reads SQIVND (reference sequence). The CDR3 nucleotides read TGTGCCAGTAGTGGACAGGGGAGCTCTGGAAACACCATATATTTT. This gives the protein CASSGQGSSGNTIYF.

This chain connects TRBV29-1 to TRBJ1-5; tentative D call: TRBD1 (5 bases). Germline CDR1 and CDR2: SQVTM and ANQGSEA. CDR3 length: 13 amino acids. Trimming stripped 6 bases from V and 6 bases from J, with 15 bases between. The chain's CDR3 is CSVPGQGGQPQHF. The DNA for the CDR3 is TGCAGCGTCCCCGGGCAGGGAGGTCAGCCCCAGCATTTT.

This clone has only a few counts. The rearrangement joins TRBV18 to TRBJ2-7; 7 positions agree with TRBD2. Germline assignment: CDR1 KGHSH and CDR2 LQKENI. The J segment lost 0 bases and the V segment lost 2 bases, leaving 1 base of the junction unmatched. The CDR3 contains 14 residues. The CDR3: CASSPGGGSYEQYF. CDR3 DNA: TGTGCCAGCTCACCAGGGGGGGGCTCCTACGAGCAGTACTTC.

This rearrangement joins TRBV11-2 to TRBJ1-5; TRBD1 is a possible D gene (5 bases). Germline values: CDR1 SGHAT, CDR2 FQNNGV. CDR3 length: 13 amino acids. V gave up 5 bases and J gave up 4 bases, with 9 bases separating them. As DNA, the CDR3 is TGTGCCAGCAGCGACGGGGGGAATCAGCCCCAGCATTTT. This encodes CASSDGGNQPQHF.

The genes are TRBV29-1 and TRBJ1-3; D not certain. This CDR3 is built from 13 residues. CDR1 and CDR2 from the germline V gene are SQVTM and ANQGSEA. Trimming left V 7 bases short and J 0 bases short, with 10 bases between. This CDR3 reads CSAWTFSGNTIYF. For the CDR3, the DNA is TGCAGCGCATGGACGTTCTCTGGAAACACCATATATTTT.

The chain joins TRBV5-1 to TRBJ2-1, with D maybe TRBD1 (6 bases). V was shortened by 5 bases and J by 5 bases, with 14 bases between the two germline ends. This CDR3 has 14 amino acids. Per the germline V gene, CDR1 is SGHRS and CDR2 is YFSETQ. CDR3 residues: CASRTQGSDNEQFF. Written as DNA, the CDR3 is TGCGCCAGCAGGACACAGGGAAGTGACAATGAGCAGTTCTTC.

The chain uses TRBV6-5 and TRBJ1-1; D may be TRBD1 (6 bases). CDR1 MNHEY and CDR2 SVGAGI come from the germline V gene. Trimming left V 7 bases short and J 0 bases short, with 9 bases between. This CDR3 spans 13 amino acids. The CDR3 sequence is CASTGGLNTEAFF. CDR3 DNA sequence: TGTGCCAGCACCGGGGGCTTGAACACTGAAGCTTTCTTT.

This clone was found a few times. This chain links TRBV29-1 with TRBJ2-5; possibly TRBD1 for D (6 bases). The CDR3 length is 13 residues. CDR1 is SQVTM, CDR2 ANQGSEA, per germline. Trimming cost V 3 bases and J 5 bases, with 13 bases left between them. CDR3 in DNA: TGCAGCGTTGAGGGCAGGGGATTTGAGACCCAGTACTTC. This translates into CSVEGRGFETQYF.

The CDR3 region is CASSLAQGDGYTF. As DNA, the CDR3 is TGTGCCAGCAGCTTAGCACAGGGAGATGGCTACACCTTC. The chain links TRBV11-3 to TRBJ1-2; a possible D gene is TRBD1 (6 bases). V dropped 1 base and J dropped 6 bases, with 9 bases sitting between them. From germline, CDR1 is SGHNT and CDR2 YENEEA. CDR3 size: 13 residues.

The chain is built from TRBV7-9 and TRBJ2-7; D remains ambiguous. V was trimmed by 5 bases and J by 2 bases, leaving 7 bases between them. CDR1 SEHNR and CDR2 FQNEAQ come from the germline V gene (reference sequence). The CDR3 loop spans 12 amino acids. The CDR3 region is CASSRMAYEQYF. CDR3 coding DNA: TGTGCCAGCAGCCGAATGGCCTACGAGCAGTACTTC.

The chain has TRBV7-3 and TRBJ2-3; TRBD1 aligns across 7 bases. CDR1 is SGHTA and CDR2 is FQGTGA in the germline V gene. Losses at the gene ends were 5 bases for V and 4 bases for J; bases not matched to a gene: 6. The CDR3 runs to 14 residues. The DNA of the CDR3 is TGTGCCAGCAGCCTGCAGGGGGATGCAGATACGCAGTATTTT. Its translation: CASSLQGDADTQYF.

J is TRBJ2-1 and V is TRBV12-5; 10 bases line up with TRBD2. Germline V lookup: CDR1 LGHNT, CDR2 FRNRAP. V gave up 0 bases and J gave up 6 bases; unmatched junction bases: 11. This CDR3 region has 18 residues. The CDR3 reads CASGLVPLAGVLGNEQFF. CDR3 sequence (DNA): TGTGCTAGTGGTTTGGTACCCCTAGCGGGAGTTTTGGGCAATGAGCAGTTCTTC.

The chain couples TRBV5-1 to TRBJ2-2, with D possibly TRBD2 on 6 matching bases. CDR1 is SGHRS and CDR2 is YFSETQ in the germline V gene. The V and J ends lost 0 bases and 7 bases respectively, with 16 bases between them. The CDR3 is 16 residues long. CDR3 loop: CASSLGSAGGNGELFF. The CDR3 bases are TGCGCCAGCAGCTTGGGCTCGGCCGGAGGGAACGGGGAGCTGTTTTTT.

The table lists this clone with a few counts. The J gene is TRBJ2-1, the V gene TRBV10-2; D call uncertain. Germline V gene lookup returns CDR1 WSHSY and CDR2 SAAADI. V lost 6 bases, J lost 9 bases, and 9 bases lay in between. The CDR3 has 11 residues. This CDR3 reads CASSGLVEQFF. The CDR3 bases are TGCGCCAGCAGCGGCTTGGTTGAGCAGTTCTTC.

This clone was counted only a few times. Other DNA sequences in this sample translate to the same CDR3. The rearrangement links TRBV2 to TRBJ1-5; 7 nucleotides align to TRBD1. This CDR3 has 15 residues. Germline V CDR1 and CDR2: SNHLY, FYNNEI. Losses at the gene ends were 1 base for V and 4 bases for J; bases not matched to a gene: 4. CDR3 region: CASSEGGQPNQPQHF. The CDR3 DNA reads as TGTGCCAGCAGTGAAGGGGGACAGCCAAATCAGCCCCAGCATTTT. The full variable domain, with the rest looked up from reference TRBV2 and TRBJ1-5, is EPEVTQTPSHQVTQMGQEVILRCVPISNHLYFYWYRQILGQKVEFLVSFYNNEISEKSEIFDDQFSVERPDGSNFTLKIRSTKLEDSAMYFCASSEGGQPNQPQHFGDGTRLSIL.

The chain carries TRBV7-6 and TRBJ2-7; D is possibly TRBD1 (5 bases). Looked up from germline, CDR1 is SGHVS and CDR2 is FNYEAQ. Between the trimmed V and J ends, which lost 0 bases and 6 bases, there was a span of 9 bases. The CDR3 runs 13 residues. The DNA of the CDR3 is TGTGCCAGCAGCTTAGCAGGGGTGGGCGAGCAGTACTTC. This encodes CASSLAGVGEQYF.

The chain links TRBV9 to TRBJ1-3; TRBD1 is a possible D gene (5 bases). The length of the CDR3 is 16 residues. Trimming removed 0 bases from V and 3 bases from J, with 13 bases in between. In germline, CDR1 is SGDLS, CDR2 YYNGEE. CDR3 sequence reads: CASSVEGQGLGNTIYF. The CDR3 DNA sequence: TGTGCCAGCAGCGTAGAGGGTCAGGGACTTGGAAACACCATATATTTT.

The CDR3 protein is CASSSGTSGYYNEQFF. Here the CDR3 DNA reads TGTGCCAGCAGCTCCGGGACTAGCGGGTACTACAATGAGCAGTTCTTC. This rearrangement joins TRBV11-2 to TRBJ2-1; 12 bases fit TRBD2. The CDR3 contains 16 residues. Germline-derived CDR1 and CDR2 are SGHAT and FQNNGV. The junction had 4 bases not matched to a gene; V was cut back by 4 bases and J by 3 bases.

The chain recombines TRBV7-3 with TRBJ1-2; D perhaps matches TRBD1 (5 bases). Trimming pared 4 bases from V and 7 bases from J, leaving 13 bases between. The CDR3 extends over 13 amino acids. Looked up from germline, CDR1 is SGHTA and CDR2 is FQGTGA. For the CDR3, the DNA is TGTGCCAGCAGCTCAACGGGGGGTGGTGGCTACACCTTC. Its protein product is CASSSTGGGGYTF. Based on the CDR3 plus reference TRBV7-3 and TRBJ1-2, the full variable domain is GAGVSQTPSNKVTEKGKYVELRCDPISGHTALYWYRQSLGQGPEFLIYFQGTGAADDSGLPNDRFFAVRPEGSVSTLKIQRTERGDSAVYLCASSSTGGGGYTFGSGTRLTVV.

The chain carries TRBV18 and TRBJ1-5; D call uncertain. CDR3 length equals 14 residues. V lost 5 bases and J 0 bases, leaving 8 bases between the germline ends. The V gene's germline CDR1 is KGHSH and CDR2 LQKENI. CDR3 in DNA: TGTGCCAGCTCAGAAGGTAATAGCAATCAGCCCCAGCATTTT. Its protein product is CASSEGNSNQPQHF.

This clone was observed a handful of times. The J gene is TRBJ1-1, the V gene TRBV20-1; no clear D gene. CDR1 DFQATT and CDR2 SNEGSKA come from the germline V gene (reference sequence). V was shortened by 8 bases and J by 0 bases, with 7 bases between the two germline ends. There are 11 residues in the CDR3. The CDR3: CSTQLNTEAFF. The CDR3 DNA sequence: TGCAGTACCCAGTTGAACACTGAAGCTTTCTTT.

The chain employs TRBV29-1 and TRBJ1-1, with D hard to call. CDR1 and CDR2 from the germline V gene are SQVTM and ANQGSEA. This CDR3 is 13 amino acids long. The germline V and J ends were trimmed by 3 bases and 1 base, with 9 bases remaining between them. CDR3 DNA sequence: TGCAGCGTTGACGGACCTAGGAACACTGAAGCTTTCTTT. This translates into CSVDGPRNTEAFF.

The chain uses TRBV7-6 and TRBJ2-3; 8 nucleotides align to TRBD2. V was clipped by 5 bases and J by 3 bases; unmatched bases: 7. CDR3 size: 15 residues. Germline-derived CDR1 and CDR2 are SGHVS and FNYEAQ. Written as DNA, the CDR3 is TGTGCCAGCAGCCAAAGCGGGAGTGGGACAGATACGCAGTATTTT. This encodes CASSQSGSGTDTQYF.

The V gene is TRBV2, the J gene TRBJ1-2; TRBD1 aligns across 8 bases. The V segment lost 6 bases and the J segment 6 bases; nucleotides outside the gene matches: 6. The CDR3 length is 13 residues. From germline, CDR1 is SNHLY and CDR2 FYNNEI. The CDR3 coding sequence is TGTGCCAGCAGCGGGCAGGGGGCAAATGGCTACACCTTC. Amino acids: CASSGQGANGYTF.

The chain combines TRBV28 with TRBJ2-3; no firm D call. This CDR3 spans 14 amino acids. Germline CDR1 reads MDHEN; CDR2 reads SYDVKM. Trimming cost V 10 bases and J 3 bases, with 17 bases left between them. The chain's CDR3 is CATGDPTETDTQYF. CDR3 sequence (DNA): TGTGCCACCGGAGACCCAACAGAGACAGATACGCAGTATTTT.

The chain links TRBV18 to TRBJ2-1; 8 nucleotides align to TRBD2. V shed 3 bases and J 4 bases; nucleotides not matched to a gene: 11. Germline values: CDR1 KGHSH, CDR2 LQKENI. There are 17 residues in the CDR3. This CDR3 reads CASSPLALTSEYNEQFF. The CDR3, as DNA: TGTGCCAGCTCACCTTTAGCACTGACTAGCGAATACAATGAGCAGTTCTTC.

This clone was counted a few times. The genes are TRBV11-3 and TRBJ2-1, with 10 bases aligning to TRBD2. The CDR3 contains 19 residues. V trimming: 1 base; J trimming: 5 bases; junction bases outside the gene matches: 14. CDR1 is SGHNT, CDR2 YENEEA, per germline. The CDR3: CASSLGSASGSSRDNEQFF. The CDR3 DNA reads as TGTGCCAGCAGCTTAGGATCGGCTAGCGGGAGTTCACGGGACAATGAGCAGTTCTTC.

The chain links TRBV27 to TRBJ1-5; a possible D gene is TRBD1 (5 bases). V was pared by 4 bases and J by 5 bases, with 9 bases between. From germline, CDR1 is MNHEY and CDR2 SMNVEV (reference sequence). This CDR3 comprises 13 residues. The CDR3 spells CASSYDSYQPQHF. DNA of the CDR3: TGTGCCAGCAGTTACGACAGTTATCAGCCCCAGCATTTT.